This T cell receptor (beta chain) was captured in a study of human T cells and chemical hapten exposure. The overall study: Each patch test put 0.01% DPC on the upper back, and results were read at 6 days. Alopecia universalis, totalis or areata was present in patients who were mostly female.

Single cDNA molecules in the library carried unique molecular identifiers attached during preparation. Original data processing: There were a median of around 97,000 TCRs per sample, with a range from about 20,000 to 700,000. MiXCR, run by TCRdb on the RACE reads, gives a single entry per CDR3 protein. The V and J calls were determined by TCRdb, not by the authors. Here the sample spans about 96,000 distinct CDR3 sequences, about a tenth being singletons. The CDR3 runs 15 residues. Time point defined: patch test 2, 6 weeks after DPC sensitization. Treatment defined: therapeutic diphenylcyclopropenone sensitization with weekly scalp DPC.

Material: whole blood, obtained in connection with sensitization to the hapten diphenylcyclopropenone (DPC). The V call is TRBV21-1, the J call TRBJ2-7; the table names TRBD1, a call not compared with the DNA. TRBV21-1 is an annotated pseudogene. The sequence derives from a woman aged 40 to 50 with alopecia areata. Some clones in this sample may be carry-over from other donors' samples. The CDR3 bases are TGTGCCAGCAGCAAAGCCGGACAGACGACCTACGAGCAGTACTTC. Residues: CASSKAGQTTYEQYF.